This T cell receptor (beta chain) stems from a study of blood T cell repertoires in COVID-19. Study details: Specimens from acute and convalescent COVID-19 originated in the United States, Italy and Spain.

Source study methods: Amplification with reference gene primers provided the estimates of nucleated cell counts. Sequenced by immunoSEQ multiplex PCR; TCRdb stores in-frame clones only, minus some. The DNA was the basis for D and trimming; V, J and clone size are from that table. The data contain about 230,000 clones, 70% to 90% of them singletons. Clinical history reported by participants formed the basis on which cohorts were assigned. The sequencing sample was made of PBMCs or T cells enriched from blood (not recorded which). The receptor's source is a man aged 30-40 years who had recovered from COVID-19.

Here the CDR3 reads CASSPRVEADTQYF. The CDR3, as DNA: TGTGCCAGCTCACCCCGTGTAGAGGCAGATACGCAGTATTTT. V and J are TRBV18 and TRBJ2-3; D unresolved. V lost 3 bases and J lost 4, with 11 bases in between. This CDR3 contains 14 residues. Germline loops: CDR1 KGHSH, CDR2 LQKENI. Variable domain in full (rest from reference TRBV18 and TRBJ2-3): NAGVMQNPRHLVRRRGQEARLRCSPMKGHSHVYWYRQLPEEGLKFMVYLQKENIIDESGMPKERFSAEFPKEGPSILRIQQVVRGDSAAYFCASSPRVEADTQYFGPGTRLTVL.